This TCR beta chain was observed in a study of PD-1 blockade in classical Hodgkin lymphoma. About the research overall: It was nivolumab at 3 mg/kg, given intravenously every 2 weeks, that patients received.

After autologous stem cell transplantation all patients relapsed, and prior brentuximab vedotin exposure differed between cohorts. Some clones are missing from TCRdb's copy, which holds only in-frame ones; the method was immunoSEQ multiplex PCR. The sample holds fewer than 25,000 clones; approximately 74% are singletons and the top ten take 20% to 25%. CDR1 GTSNPN and CDR2 SVGIG come from the germline V gene (reference sequence). The junction had 10 bases not matched to a gene; V was cut back by 0 bases and J by 8 bases. The CDR3 has 16 residues. The specimen comprised peripheral blood mononuclear cells (PBMCs), sampled at baseline. The TCR comes from a human donor with classical Hodgkin lymphoma. The rearrangement links TRBV30 to TRBJ1-3, with 10 bases identical to TRBD1. The CDR3 bases are TGTGCCTGGAGTGTATATCTCCCCGGGACAGGGGACACCATATATTTT. It is translated as CAWSVYLPGTGDTIYF.